The 25 T cell receptor beta chains presented below share a single source sample, sequenced in a study of T cell responses to AZD1222 COVID-19 vaccine. Some clones are missing from TCRdb's copy, which holds only in-frame ones; the method was immunoSEQ multiplex PCR. Of 80,000 to 85,000 clones detected, around 93% appear once; the ten largest clones hold 8%. The source material was peripheral blood, sampled 28 days after the second AZD1222 dose. The receptors stem from an adult who received the AZD1222 COVID-19 vaccine.

The rearrangement links TRBV7-8 to TRBJ2-7; 9 bases are shared with TRBD1. The CDR3 totals 17 residues. The germline V gene encodes CDR1 SGHVS and CDR2 FQNEAQ. Losses at the gene ends were 1 base for V and 6 bases for J; bases not matched to a gene: 13. The CDR3 DNA is TGTGCCAGCAGCTTAGGGGTCGGCGGGACAGGGAATTCCGAGCAGTACTTC. Amino acid sequence: CASSLGVGGTGNSEQYF.

V usage is TRBV6-5 and J usage is TRBJ2-2, with unresolved D. Germline loops: CDR1 MNHEY, CDR2 SVGAGI. CDR3 length: 12 amino acids. V was pared by 2 bases and J by 6 bases, with 4 bases between. For the CDR3, the DNA is TGTGCCAGCAGTTACGTAGCCGGGGAGCTGTTTTTT. This sequence encodes CASSYVAGELFF.

The V and J genes are TRBV6-4 and TRBJ2-7; no definite D call. Germline loops: CDR1 MRHNA, CDR2 SNTAGT. The CDR3 is made up of 14 amino acids. V was shortened by 6 bases and J by 3 bases, with 15 bases between the two germline ends. DNA for the CDR3: TGTGCCAGCAGGGGGATAGACGCCCTCTACGAGCAGTACTTC. Its protein product is CASRGIDALYEQYF.

In its sample, this clone was seen once. The chain has TRBV24-1 and TRBJ2-1; D is unclear. CDR1 and CDR2 from the germline V gene are KGHDR and SFDVKD. The length of the CDR3 is 10 residues. Trimming removed 4 bases at V and 7 bases at J, with 1 base between. CDR3: CATSENEQFF. DNA of the CDR3: TGTGCCACCAGTGAAAATGAGCAGTTCTTC.

The chain recombines TRBV29-1 with TRBJ1-1; D is unclear. Germline lookup yields CDR1 SQVTM and CDR2 ANQGSEA. V shed 6 bases and J shed 0 bases, with 11 bases lying between them. The CDR3 extends over 13 amino acids. The chain's CDR3 is CSVRTDLNTEAFF. The CDR3 DNA sequence: TGCAGCGTCCGGACGGACCTGAACACTGAAGCTTTCTTT.

The V call is TRBV6-5, the J call TRBJ1-2; D not resolved. Per the germline V gene, CDR1 is MNHEY and CDR2 is SVGAGI. Trimming took 6 bases from V and 4 from J, leaving 12 bases between them. This CDR3 is built from 13 residues. The CDR3 here is CASSSTDLYGYTF. DNA for the CDR3: TGTGCCAGCAGCTCCACAGACCTCTATGGCTACACCTTC.

CDR3 in DNA: TGTGCCAGCAGCCGAGGGAACGAGAATGGCTACACCTTC. Amino acids: CASSRGNENGYTF. The chain carries TRBV14 and TRBJ1-2; D is unclear. Per germline, CDR1 SGHDN and CDR2 FVKESK. The CDR3 is 13 amino acids. The V and J ends lost 4 bases and 6 bases respectively, with 12 bases between them.

This chain links TRBV5-1 with TRBJ2-2; D is unclear. The germline V gene encodes CDR1 SGHRS and CDR2 YFSETQ. Trimming took 0 bases from V and 4 from J, leaving 4 bases between them. The CDR3 is made up of 13 amino acids. The CDR3 DNA follows: TGCGCCAGCAGCTTGGGCAGCACCGGGGAGCTGTTTTTT. It translates to CASSLGSTGELFF.

This clone was seen once. The chain carries TRBV6-5 and TRBJ1-5; D is ambiguous. The ends were cut back, 0 bases at V and 2 bases at J, with 11 bases in the middle. The CDR3 is made up of 16 amino acids. Germline V CDR1 and CDR2: MNHEY, SVGAGI. CDR3 amino acids: CASSYSSPGGNQPQHF. Written as DNA, the CDR3 is TGTGCCAGCAGTTACTCAAGCCCGGGAGGCAATCAGCCCCAGCATTTT.

V gene TRBV5-4 combines with J gene TRBJ1-2; TRBD1 matches 9 bases. This CDR3 has 16 amino acids. CDR1 and CDR2 from the germline V gene are SGHNT and YYREEE (reference sequence). Trimming at V came to 3 bases and at J to 5 bases, leaving 11 bases not matched to a gene. This CDR3 reads CASSSGTGRATYGYTF. The DNA of the CDR3 is TGTGCCAGCAGCTCAGGGACAGGGAGGGCCACTTATGGCTACACCTTC.

The chain uses TRBV28 and TRBJ1-2; the match to TRBD1 covers 9 bases. Trimming at V came to 5 bases and at J to 3 bases, leaving 7 bases not matched to a gene. Germline lookup yields CDR1 MDHEN and CDR2 SYDVKM. This CDR3 spans 15 amino acids. The CDR3 loop is CASSPRQGVHYGYTF. The CDR3 bases are TGTGCCAGCAGTCCCCGACAGGGGGTGCACTATGGCTACACCTTC.

The chain is built from TRBV12-3 or TRBV12-4 and TRBJ2-7; D perhaps matches TRBD2 (5 bases). Trimming took 3 bases from V and 10 from J, leaving 13 bases between them. This CDR3 comprises 12 residues. The DNA of the CDR3 is TGTGCCAGCAGTTTCGCTGACGGGGTTCAGTACTTC. It encodes CASSFADGVQYF.

This chain joins TRBV20-1 and TRBJ2-7; D is possibly TRBD2 (6 bases). CDR3 length equals 13 residues. With 3 bases removed from V and 6 bases from J, the gap between germline ends came to 15 bases. Germline lookup yields CDR1 DFQATT and CDR2 SNEGSKA (reference sequence). The CDR3 is CSASDGSRLEQYF. The CDR3 region has the DNA TGCAGTGCTAGTGACGGGAGCCGCCTCGAGCAGTACTTC.

In DNA, the CDR3 is TGTGCCAGCAGCTTAACAGGCAACGCCGGGGAGCTGTTTTTT. It encodes CASSLTGNAGELFF. V and J are TRBV7-3 and TRBJ2-2; unclear D gene. Germline V gives CDR1 SGHTA, CDR2 FQGTGA. Trimming cost V 0 bases and J 6 bases, with 8 bases left between them. This CDR3 has 14 amino acids.

J is TRBJ1-2 and V is TRBV28; 12 nucleotides line up with TRBD1. The ends lost 4 bases at V and 8 bases at J; junction bases unmatched: 8. The CDR3 is 15 amino acids. In germline, CDR1 is MDHEN, CDR2 SYDVKM. The CDR3 bases are TGTGCCAGCAGTTCCCCGGGACAGGGGGCGGGAGGCTACACCTTC. Its protein product is CASSSPGQGAGGYTF.

The gene calls are TRBV18 and TRBJ1-1; D ambiguous. The ends were cut back, 0 bases at V and 5 bases at J, with 10 bases in the middle. The germline V gene encodes CDR1 KGHSH and CDR2 LQKENI. The CDR3 is made up of 14 amino acids. CDR3 sequence (DNA): TGTGCCAGCTCACCACCGGTCACGAGGACTGAAGCTTTCTTT. It codes for CASSPPVTRTEAFF. The full variable domain, completed using reference TRBV18 and TRBJ1-1, is NAGVMQNPRHLVRRRGQEARLRCSPMKGHSHVYWYRQLPEEGLKFMVYLQKENIIDESGMPKERFSAEFPKEGPSILRIQQVVRGDSAAYFCASSPPVTRTEAFFGQGTRLTVV.

V gene TRBV19 combines with J gene TRBJ1-2; no firm D call. The germline CDR1 and CDR2 sequences are LNHDA and SQIVND (reference sequence). The CDR3 is 11 residues long. Trimming left V 6 bases short and J 2 bases short, with 4 bases between. The CDR3 is CASRWNYGYTF. The CDR3 nucleotides read TGTGCCAGTAGGTGGAACTATGGCTACACCTTC.

The rearrangement joins TRBV18 to TRBJ2-5; TRBD2 is a possible D gene (5 bases). Germline V gene sequence: CDR1 KGHSH, CDR2 LQKENI. V gave up 8 bases and J gave up 5 bases, with 15 bases separating them. The CDR3 has 13 residues. CDR3 sequence (DNA): TGTGCCAGCGAGGGTTTTACTTCGGAGACCCAGTACTTC. It is translated as CASEGFTSETQYF.

The table lists this clone with a few counts. The V call is TRBV10-2, the J call TRBJ2-2; unclear D gene. The CDR3 length is 12 residues. Germline assignment: CDR1 WSHSY and CDR2 SAAADI. With 2 bases removed from V and 9 bases from J, the gap between germline ends came to 7 bases. The CDR3 sequence is CASSERLRELFF. As DNA, the CDR3 is TGCGCCAGCAGTGAGCGACTCCGGGAGCTGTTTTTT.

J is TRBJ2-7 and V is TRBV19; the match to TRBD1 covers 8 bases. The germline CDR1 and CDR2 sequences are LNHDA and SQIVND (reference sequence). The V and J ends lost 7 bases and 3 bases, in that order; junction bases with no gene match: 5. The CDR3 totals 13 residues. Written as DNA, the CDR3 is TGTGCCAGTACGGACAGGGTAGGCTACGAGCAGTACTTC. It yields the protein CASTDRVGYEQYF. Full variable domain (remainder filled in from reference TRBV19 and TRBJ2-7): DGGITQSPKYLFRKEGQNVTLSCEQNLNHDAMYWYRQDPGQGLRLIYYSQIVNDFQKGDIAEGYSVSREKKESFPLTVTSAQKNPTAFYLCASTDRVGYEQYFGPGTRLTVT.

The chain employs TRBV30 and TRBJ1-1, with D uncertain. The CDR3 runs 12 residues. Germline lookup yields CDR1 GTSNPN and CDR2 SVGIG (reference sequence). The V end lost 2 bases, the J end lost 5 bases, and 9 bases lay between the germline ends. Here the CDR3 DNA reads TGTGCCTGGAGTTTTGGTGGGACTGAAGCTTTCTTT. This gives the protein CAWSFGGTEAFF. Drawing the rest from reference TRBV30 and TRBJ1-1, the complete variable domain is SQTIHQWPATLVQPVGSPLSLECTVEGTSNPNLYWYRQAAGRGLQLLFYSVGIGQISSEVPQNLSASRPQDRQFILSSKKLLLSDSGFYLCAWSFGGTEAFFGQGTRLTVV.

The genes are TRBV12-3 or TRBV12-4 and TRBJ1-6, with D uncertain. The germline V and J ends were trimmed by 5 bases and 6 bases, with 2 bases remaining between them. This CDR3 has 11 residues. This chain's CDR3 is CASSINSPLHF. In nucleotides, the CDR3 is TGTGCCAGCAGTATTAATTCACCCCTCCACTTT.

This chain connects TRBV5-1 to TRBJ2-7; D tentatively fits TRBD1 or TRBD2 (6 bases each). Trimming left V 0 bases short and J 5 bases short, with 15 bases between. The CDR3 totals 15 residues. Germline V gene lookup returns CDR1 SGHRS and CDR2 YFSETQ. CDR3: CASSLGGGPGDEQYF. In DNA form, the CDR3 reads TGCGCCAGCAGCTTGGGAGGGGGGCCCGGCGACGAGCAGTACTTC.

The genes are TRBV6-5 and TRBJ1-2, with 9 bases matching TRBD1. The junction had 2 bases not matched to a gene; V was cut back by 8 bases and J by 1 base. The CDR3 covers 13 residues. CDR1 is MNHEY and CDR2 is SVGAGI in the germline V gene. The CDR3 reads CASGTGSNYGYTF. Here the CDR3 DNA reads TGTGCCAGCGGGACAGGGAGTAACTATGGCTACACCTTC.

The CDR3 is CASSLTSGTSGELFF. In nucleotides, the CDR3 is TGCGCCAGCAGCTTGACTAGCGGGACGTCTGGGGAGCTGTTTTTT. The chain joins TRBV5-1 to TRBJ2-2, with 10 bases identical to TRBD2. With V trimmed by 1 base and J by 8 bases, 5 bases remained unmatched. The CDR3 runs to 15 residues. The germline V gene encodes CDR1 SGHRS and CDR2 YFSETQ.